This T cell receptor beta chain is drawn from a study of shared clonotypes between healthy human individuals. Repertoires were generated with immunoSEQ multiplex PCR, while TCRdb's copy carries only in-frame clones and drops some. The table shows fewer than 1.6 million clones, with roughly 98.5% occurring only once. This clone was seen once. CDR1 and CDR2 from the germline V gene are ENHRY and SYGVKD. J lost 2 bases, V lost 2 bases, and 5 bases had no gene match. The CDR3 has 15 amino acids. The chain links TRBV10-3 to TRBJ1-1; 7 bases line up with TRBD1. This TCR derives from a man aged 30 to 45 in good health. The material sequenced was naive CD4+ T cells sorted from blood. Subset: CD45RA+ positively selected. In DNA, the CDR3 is TGTGCCATCAGTGAGGCGGACAGGTCTAACACTGAAGCTTTCTTT. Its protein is CAISEADRSNTEAFF.